This TCR delta chain was retrieved from a study of human gamma delta and Vdelta1 T cells. V dropped 0 bases and J dropped 0 bases, with 13 bases sitting between them. Germline CDR1 is GEAIGNYY and CDR2 is EKD. This CDR3 has 15 amino acids. General observations from the study: Delta One T cells were reportedly polyclonal and broadly cytotoxic against acute myeloid leukemia.

Regarding this clone: Its antigen is not identified.

TCRdb processed the PCR reads again with the CATT caller. The top ten clones hold 1.5% of a sample with roughly 13,000 delta-chain clones, roughly 53% of them seen once. The chain carries TRDV2 and TRDJ4, with no clear D. The TCR comes from a human donor in good health. The sample consisted of Vdelta1 gamma-delta T cells from blood grown in culture (DOT cells). The CDR3 loop is CACDTNSPGARPLIF. CDR3 in DNA: TGTGCCTGTGACACCAATTCTCCGGGTGCCAGACCCCTGATCTTT.